This entry lists 20 T cell receptor beta chains sequenced from one sample in a study of identical twins. TCRdb called the 5' RACE reads again in MiXCR, with one record for every CDR3 protein. The data show 1.5 million to 2 million distinct CDR3 sequences, more than 30% seen once. Sequencing input: cord blood. Receptor source: a newborn girl in good health.

This clonotype was seen more than once but under ten times. The chain has TRBV7-2 and TRBJ2-1, with 8 nucleotides matching TRBD1. From germline, CDR1 is SGHTA and CDR2 FQGNSA. This CDR3 is built from 17 residues. V lost 5 bases to trimming and J lost 1 base; unmatched junction nucleotides: 10. The CDR3 region is CASSAQAGQGSYNEQFF. CDR3 nucleotides: TGTGCCAGCAGCGCACAGGCCGGACAGGGATCCTACAATGAGCAGTTCTTC. Looking up the rest from reference TRBV7-2 and TRBJ2-1 gives the full variable domain: GAGVSQSPSNKVTEKGKDVELRCDPISGHTALYWYRQSLGQGLEFLIYFQGNSAPDKSGLPSDRFSAERTGGSVSTLTIQRTQQEDSAVYLCASSAQAGQGSYNEQFFGPGTRLTVL.

This clonotype was found a few times. The chain joins TRBV7-9 to TRBJ2-7, with TRBD1 matching over 9 bases. V shed 1 base and J 4 bases; nucleotides not matched to a gene: 20. The CDR3 consists of 20 residues. The V gene's germline CDR1 is SEHNR and CDR2 FQNEAQ (reference sequence). CDR3 DNA sequence: TGTGCCAGCAGCTTAGAACCGGGACAGGGAGCGAAATCCATATTATACGAGCAGTACTTC. Translation gives CASSLEPGQGAKSILYEQYF.

The chain combines TRBV4-1 with TRBJ2-7, with D perhaps matching TRBD2 (6 bases). Germline loops: CDR1 MGHRA, CDR2 YSYEKL. The ends were cut back, 4 bases at V and 2 bases at J, with 12 bases in the middle. This CDR3 contains 14 residues. The CDR3 reads CASSRTTYTYEQYF. CDR3 coding DNA: TGCGCCAGCAGCCGGACTACCTATACCTACGAGCAGTACTTC.

This clonotype was counted a few times. This chain joins TRBV20-1 and TRBJ2-3; 7 bases are shared with TRBD2. This CDR3 contains 14 residues. Trimming took 1 base from V and 4 from J; bases not matched to a gene: 5. CDR1 DFQATT and CDR2 SNEGSKA come from the germline V gene (reference sequence). The CDR3 spells CSARVSSGADTQYF. CDR3 DNA sequence: TGCAGTGCTAGAGTTTCGAGCGGGGCAGATACGCAGTATTTT.

This chain uses TRBV14 with TRBJ2-3; 8 bases line up with TRBD2. Germline V gene sequence: CDR1 SGHDN, CDR2 FVKESK. The CDR3 totals 16 residues. V lost 4 bases, J lost 2 bases, and 8 bases stayed unmatched. The CDR3 DNA follows: TGTGCCAGCAGCCTCTTTGCGGGAGGTCTCACAGATACGCAGTATTTT. Protein sequence: CASSLFAGGLTDTQYF.

CDR3 amino acids: CASRPRGGRDTQYF. CDR3 coding DNA: TGTGCCAGCAGACCTAGGGGGGGGAGGGATACGCAGTATTTT. The rearrangement links TRBV7-8 to TRBJ2-3; D is perhaps TRBD2 (7 bases). This CDR3 has 14 amino acids. V was cut by 6 bases and J by 6 bases, with 16 bases left in between. Germline V gene data show CDR1 as SGHVS and CDR2 as FQNEAQ.

The chain uses TRBV5-1 and TRBJ2-2, with 9 bases identical to TRBD2. V gave up 4 bases and J gave up 6 bases; unmatched junction bases: 7. Germline CDR1 reads SGHRS; CDR2 reads YFSETQ. The CDR3 spans 15 residues. CDR3 DNA sequence: TGCGCCAGCAGCCTGGCCGGGACTAGCTCCGGGGAGCTGTTTTTT. Translated, it gives CASSLAGTSSGELFF. Filled out from reference TRBV5-1 and TRBJ2-2, the complete variable domain reads KAGVTQTPRYLIKTRGQQVTLSCSPISGHRSVSWYQQTPGQGLQFLFEYFSETQRNKGNFPGRFSGRQFSNSRSEMNVSTLELGDSALYLCASSLAGTSSGELFFGEGSRLTVL.

The V call is TRBV12-3 or TRBV12-4, the J call TRBJ1-1, with TRBD1 matching over 7 bases. The trim removed 6 bases at V and 11 bases at J, leaving 9 bases unmatched. The CDR3 consists of 12 residues. The CDR3: CASSPKQGPAFF. The CDR3 DNA reads as TGTGCCAGCAGCCCTAAACAGGGGCCGGCTTTCTTT.

The chain joins TRBV20-1 to TRBJ2-1; maybe TRBD2 (5 bases). Trimming left V 4 bases short and J 4 bases short, with 17 bases between. The CDR3 is made up of 15 amino acids. CDR1 DFQATT and CDR2 SNEGSKA come from the germline V gene (reference sequence). Here the CDR3 reads CSAKPGGLRYNEQFF. As DNA, the CDR3 is TGCAGTGCTAAACCGGGCGGACTCCGATACAATGAGCAGTTCTTC.

The rearrangement links TRBV6-2 or TRBV6-3 to TRBJ2-1; perhaps D is TRBD1 or TRBD2 (5 bases each). The closer fit of TRBJ2-7 to the DNA end suggests the J call may be wrong. CDR1 and CDR2 (germline): MNHEY, SVGEGT. The CDR3 length is 14 residues. CDR3 loop: CASKNEGPHNEQYF. The CDR3 DNA sequence: TGTGCCAGCAAAAACGAGGGGCCCCACAATGAGCAGTACTTC.

The chain links TRBV15 to TRBJ2-3, with 8 bases lining up with TRBD2. Looked up from germline, CDR1 is LNHNV and CDR2 is YYDKDF (reference sequence). The CDR3 spans 15 residues. The junction had 3 bases not matched to a gene; V was cut back by 0 bases and J by 4 bases. The chain's CDR3 is CATSRDPGGADTQYF. CDR3 nucleotide sequence: TGTGCCACCAGCAGAGATCCGGGAGGGGCAGATACGCAGTATTTT.

Ten or more counts support this clonotype. The V and J genes are TRBV10-3 and TRBJ2-7; D tentatively reads TRBD1 or TRBD2 (5 bases each). Trimming shortened V by 6 bases and J by 2 bases, and 8 bases separated the two germline ends. CDR1 is ENHRY and CDR2 is SYGVKD in the germline V gene. This CDR3 spans 12 amino acids. CDR3: CAISRGAYEQYF. As DNA, the CDR3 is TGTGCCATCAGCCGAGGGGCCTACGAGCAGTACTTC.

Of note for this clonotype: A junction end diverges from the germline sequence, so it may reflect a read error. The gene calls are TRBV3-1 and TRBJ2-1; D is perhaps TRBD2 (6 bases). The germline V gene has CDR1 LGHDT and CDR2 YNNKEL (reference sequence). The CDR3 loop spans 15 amino acids. CDR3 sequence: CASSPRTRDFNGQFF. The CDR3, as DNA: TGTGCCAGCAGCCCCAGAACCCGGGACTTCAATGGGCAGTTCTTC.

This clonotype has just a few counts. This sequence joins TRBV5-5 and TRBJ2-7; D is ambiguous. This CDR3 is 14 amino acids long. Germline CDR1 is SGHKS and CDR2 is YYEKEE (reference sequence). V lost 3 bases and J 2 bases, leaving 12 bases between the germline ends. Here the CDR3 reads CASSSGRTPYEQYF. CDR3 in DNA: TGTGCCAGCAGCTCAGGAAGGACCCCCTACGAGCAGTACTTC.

This chain connects TRBV5-1 to TRBJ2-7; D remains unclear. V was trimmed by 0 bases and J by 2 bases, leaving 6 bases between them. This CDR3 is 13 amino acids long. CDR1 and CDR2 from the germline V gene are SGHRS and YFSETQ. The CDR3 protein is CASSLEDAYEQYF. The CDR3 nucleotides are TGCGCCAGCAGCTTGGAGGACGCCTACGAGCAGTACTTC.

For this clonotype: The conserved phenylalanine or tryptophan normally closing the CDR3 is absent here, so this likely arose from a read error. The chain combines TRBV20-1 with TRBJ2-4; 14 positions agree with TRBD2. The J call is doubtful: the DNA matches TRBJ2-7 better. Germline CDR1 is DFQATT and CDR2 is SNEGSKA (reference sequence). This CDR3 spans 19 amino acids. The CDR3 coding sequence is TGCAGTGCTAGATTACTGGACCGGACTAGCGGGAGGTACCCTTACGAGCAGTACTAC. Its translation: CSARLLDRTSGRYPYEQYY.

V is TRBV20-1 and J is TRBJ2-2, with 7 bases identical to TRBD1. Germline values: CDR1 DFQATT, CDR2 SNEGSKA (reference sequence). Trimming at V came to 2 bases and at J to 8 bases, leaving 8 bases not matched to a gene. The CDR3 consists of 14 residues. DNA of the CDR3: TGCAGTGCTAGACAGGGGGTAGGAGGAGGGGAGCTGTTTTTT. Its translation is CSARQGVGGGELFF.

This clonotype showed up just a few times. The CDR3: CASSSQATNEKLFF. The CDR3 nucleotides are TGTGCCAGCAGTTCACAGGCAACTAATGAAAAACTGTTTTTT. The gene calls are TRBV12-3 or TRBV12-4 and TRBJ1-4; the D gene is possibly TRBD1 (5 bases). V was clipped by 4 bases and J by 0 bases, with 6 bases between them. This CDR3 region has 14 residues.

A few counts support this clonotype. V gene TRBV6-5 combines with J gene TRBJ2-3; D could derive from TRBD1 or TRBD2 (6 bases each). The germline V and J ends were trimmed by 2 bases and 6 bases, with 21 bases remaining between them. CDR1 MNHEY and CDR2 SVGAGI come from the germline V gene. CDR3 length: 17 residues. CDR3 in DNA: TGTGCCAGCAGTTACGGGTTTTCGGGGGCGGAAAGGGATACGCAGTATTTT. This codes for CASSYGFSGAERDTQYF.

This clonotype turned up a few times. The rearrangement uses TRBV5-6 and TRBJ2-7; 10 nucleotides line up with TRBD2. The length of the CDR3 is 13 residues. Germline CDR1 SGHDT, CDR2 YYEEEE. V dropped 8 bases and J dropped 1; count of bases not matched to a gene: 3. CDR3 nucleotide sequence: TGTGCCAGGGGGACTAGCGAATCCTACGAGCAGTACTTC. It encodes CARGTSESYEQYF.